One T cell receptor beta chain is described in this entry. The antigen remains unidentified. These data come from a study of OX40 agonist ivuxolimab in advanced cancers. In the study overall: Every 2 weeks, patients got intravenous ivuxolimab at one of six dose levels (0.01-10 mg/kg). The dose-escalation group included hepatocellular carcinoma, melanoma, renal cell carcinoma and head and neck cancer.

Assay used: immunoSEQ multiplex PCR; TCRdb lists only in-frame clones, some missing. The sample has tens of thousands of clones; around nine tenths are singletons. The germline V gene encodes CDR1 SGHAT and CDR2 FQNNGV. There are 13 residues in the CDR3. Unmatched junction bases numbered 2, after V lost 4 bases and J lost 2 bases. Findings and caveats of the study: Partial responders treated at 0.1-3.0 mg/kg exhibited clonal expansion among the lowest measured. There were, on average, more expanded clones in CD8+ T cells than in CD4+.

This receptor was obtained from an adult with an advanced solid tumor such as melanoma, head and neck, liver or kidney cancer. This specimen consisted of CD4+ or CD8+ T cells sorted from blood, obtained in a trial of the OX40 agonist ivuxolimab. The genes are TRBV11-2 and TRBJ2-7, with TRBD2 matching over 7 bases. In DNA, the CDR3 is TGTGCCAGCAGCTCCGGGACTACCTACGAGCAGTACTTC. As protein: CASSSGTTYEQYF.